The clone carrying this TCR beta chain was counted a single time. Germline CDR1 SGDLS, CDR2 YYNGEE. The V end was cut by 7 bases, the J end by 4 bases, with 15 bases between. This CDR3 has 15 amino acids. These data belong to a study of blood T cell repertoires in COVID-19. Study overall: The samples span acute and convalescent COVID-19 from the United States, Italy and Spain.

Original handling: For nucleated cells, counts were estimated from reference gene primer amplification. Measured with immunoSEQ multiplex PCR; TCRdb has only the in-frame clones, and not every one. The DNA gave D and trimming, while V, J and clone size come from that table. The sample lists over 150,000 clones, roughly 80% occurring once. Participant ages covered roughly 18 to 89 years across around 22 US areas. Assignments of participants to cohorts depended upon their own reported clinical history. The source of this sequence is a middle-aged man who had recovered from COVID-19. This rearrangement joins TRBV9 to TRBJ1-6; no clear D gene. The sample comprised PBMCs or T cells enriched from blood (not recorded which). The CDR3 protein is CASSGEGRYNSPLHF. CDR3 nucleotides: TGTGCCAGCTCAGGAGAGGGCAGGTATAATTCACCCCTCCACTTT.